This T cell receptor (beta chain) was observed in a study of blood T cell repertoires in COVID-19. Assay: immunoSEQ multiplex PCR; the TCRdb copy retains only in-frame clones and omits some. The sample lists about 210,000 clones, 80% to 90% occurring once. Germline V gene sequence: CDR1 KGHSH, CDR2 LQKENI. Between the trimmed V and J ends, which lost 2 bases and 5 bases, there was a span of 15 bases. This CDR3 comprises 15 residues. The source material was peripheral blood. The rearrangement joins TRBV18 to TRBJ1-2, with D uncertain. The origin of this receptor is a woman aged 45-59 years with acute or convalescent COVID-19. The CDR3 sequence is CASSPFVPGIYGYTF. The CDR3 region has the DNA TGTGCCAGCTCACCATTCGTTCCGGGAATATATGGCTACACCTTC.